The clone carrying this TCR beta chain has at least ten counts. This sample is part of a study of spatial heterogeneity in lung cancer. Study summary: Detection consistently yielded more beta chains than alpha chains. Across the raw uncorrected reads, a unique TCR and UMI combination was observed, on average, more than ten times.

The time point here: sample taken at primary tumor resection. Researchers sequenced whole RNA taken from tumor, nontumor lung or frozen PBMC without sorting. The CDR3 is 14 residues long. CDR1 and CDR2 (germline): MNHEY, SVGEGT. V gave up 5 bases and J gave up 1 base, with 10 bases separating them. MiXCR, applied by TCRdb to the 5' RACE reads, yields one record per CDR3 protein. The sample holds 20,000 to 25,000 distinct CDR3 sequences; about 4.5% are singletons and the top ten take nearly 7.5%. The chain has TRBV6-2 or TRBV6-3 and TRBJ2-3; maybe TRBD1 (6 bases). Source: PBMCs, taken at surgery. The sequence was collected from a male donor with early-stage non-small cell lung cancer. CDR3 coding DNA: TGTGCCAGCAGTACCCGGACAGGCACAGATACGCAGTATTTT. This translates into CASSTRTGTDTQYF.